Reported below is one TCR beta chain. Its antigen remains unidentified. Within one base of it there is no much larger clone, and no base qualities were kept. This sample was included in a study of blood T cell repertoires in COVID-19 (dated by TCRdb to 2020 to 2022). Study-level background: Collaborator samples came from the United States, Italy and Spain and covered acute and convalescent phases of COVID-19. The material from the prospective study consisted of cDNA or gDNA derived from T cells, B-cell-depleted T cells, or PBMCs. The dataset comprised deeply sampled blood TCRbeta repertoires from subjects exposed to, actively infected with, or recovered from COVID-19. The repertoires were made available in a free public database intended to serve as a resource for research on the immune response to SARS-CoV-2. Samples were obtained from the ongoing ImmuneRACE study (first 160 participants) and from about 1,300 subjects provided by 6 global collaborators. Nearly every sample came with metadata listing a de-identified subject ID, COVID-19 status, age in years and sex. Where HLA class I and class II types were available, the types were taken from metadata supplied by the sample provider, not from assay-based typing.

TCRbeta CDR3 regions were amplified from genomic DNA using the immunoSEQ Assay, a bias-controlled multiplex PCR. In the authors' own workflow: Nucleated cell counts per sample were estimated from amplification of reference gene primers within the assay. Sequence reads were collapsed and filtered to measure the absolute abundance of every unique TCRbeta CDR3 rearrangement. For each sample, productive Simpson clonality was calculated as the square root of Simpson's diversity index across productive rearrangements. TCRdb took over this immuneACCESS table, retaining in-frame rearrangements with V and J assigned. Such tables are incomplete; in checked studies, under half of the missing clones stem from an unresolved V gene, and the remainder is unexplained. That table is the source of V, J and clone size, and D and trimming were worked out from the DNA. The sample records a few hundred thousand clones, approximately 86% of which are singletons. Of the sample, under 2.5% is held by the ten largest clones.

Overall study outcomes, separate from this receptor: The amount of clinical and demographic metadata varied by source and participant and was provided uncurated.

Whole blood was collected in K2EDTA tubes by collaborating institutions according to the institutions' own protocols. For TCRbeta analysis, collaborators shipped samples in one of three forms: frozen whole blood, isolated PBMCs, or DNA extracted from either of those sample types. Input material: peripheral blood. The sequence came from a man aged 25 to 45 with active or convalescent COVID-19.

In nucleotides, the sequence is TGTGCCAGCAGTTTGGCCGGCCTGATCCCGACAGGGGGCCGGAATCAGCCCCAGCATTTT. Its coded protein is CASSLAGLIPTGGRNQPQHF. This sequence uses TRBV28 and TRBJ1-5, with 10 junctional bases fitting TRBD1. CDR1 and CDR2 were assigned from the germline V gene as MDHEN and SYDVKM. V and J are trimmed by 3 bases and 4 bases, and the gene matches miss 18 bases of the junction. Spanning cysteine to phenylalanine, the CDR3 consists of 20 amino acids. Left in the record is the CDR3 DNA by itself, 60 bases read in frame from the first base.